Sequencing of this T cell receptor beta chain was carried out in a study of T cell responses to AZD1222 COVID-19 vaccine. The assay was immunoSEQ multiplex PCR, and TCRdb's table has in-frame clones only and misses some. The sample includes more than 85,000 clones, roughly 93% of them seen just once. The CDR3 loop spans 13 amino acids. V lost 3 bases to trimming and J lost 10 bases; unmatched junction nucleotides: 10. Germline V gene lookup returns CDR1 DFQATT and CDR2 SNEGSKA (reference sequence). The gene calls are TRBV20-1 and TRBJ1-1; the match to TRBD1 covers 8 bases. The sample in question was peripheral blood, obtained 28 days after the second AZD1222 dose. The TCR sequence derives from an adult who received the AZD1222 COVID-19 vaccine. The CDR3: CSASSGQGGRAFF. The DNA of the CDR3 is TGCAGTGCTAGTTCCGGACAGGGAGGGAGAGCTTTCTTT.